This record concerns one TCR beta chain sequence. TCRdb's table, derived via immunoSEQ multiplex PCR, lists solely in-frame clones and lacks some. The profile covers some 1,600,000 clones, with 95% to 99% appearing a single time and 0.45% taken by the ten largest. The sample is drawn from a study of shared clonotypes between healthy human individuals. The CDR3 runs to 13 residues. V was shortened by 4 bases and J by 10 bases, with 14 bases between the two germline ends. Germline lookup yields CDR1 LNHDA and CDR2 SQIVND (reference sequence). The J gene is TRBJ1-5, the V gene TRBV19; D may be TRBD1 (5 bases). Sequenced sample: naive CD4+ T cells sorted from blood. Documented subset: CD45RA+ positively selected. This receptor was identified in a young man in good health. CDR3 in DNA: TGTGCCAGTAGTACCGGACTGACAGTCCCCCAGCATTTT. Its translation is CASSTGLTVPQHF.